This T cell receptor beta chain came from a study of T cell responses to AZD1222 COVID-19 vaccine. Measured with immunoSEQ multiplex PCR; TCRdb has only the in-frame clones, and not every one. The table lists 85,000 or so clones, 86% of them singletons. V was pared by 4 bases and J by 4 bases, with 21 bases between. Germline V gene data show CDR1 as WSHSY and CDR2 as SAAADI. This CDR3 contains 17 residues. The V and J genes are TRBV10-2 and TRBJ2-3, with a weak D call TRBD2 (7 bases). The sample in question was peripheral blood, obtained 28 days after the second AZD1222 dose. The receptor comes from an adult who received the AZD1222 COVID-19 vaccine. The CDR3 protein is CASSGGAGPSGADTQYF. CDR3 DNA sequence: TGCGCCAGCAGTGGGGGGGCCGGGCCGAGCGGGGCAGATACGCAGTATTTT.